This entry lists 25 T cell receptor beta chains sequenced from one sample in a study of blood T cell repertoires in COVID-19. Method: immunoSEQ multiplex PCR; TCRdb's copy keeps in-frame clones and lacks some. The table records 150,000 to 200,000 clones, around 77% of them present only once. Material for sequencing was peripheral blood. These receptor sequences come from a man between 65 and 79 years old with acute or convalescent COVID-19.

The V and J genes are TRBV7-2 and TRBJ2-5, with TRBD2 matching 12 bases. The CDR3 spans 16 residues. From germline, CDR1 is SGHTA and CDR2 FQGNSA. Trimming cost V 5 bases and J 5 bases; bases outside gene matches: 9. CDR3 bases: TGTGCCAGCAGCCCTCCGGGACTAGCGGGTGTTGAGACCCAGTACTTC. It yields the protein CASSPPGLAGVETQYF.

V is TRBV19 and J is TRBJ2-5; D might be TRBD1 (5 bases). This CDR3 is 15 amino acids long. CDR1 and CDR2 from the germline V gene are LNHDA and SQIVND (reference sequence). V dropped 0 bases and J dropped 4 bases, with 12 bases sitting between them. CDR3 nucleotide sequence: TGTGCCAGTAGTATAGATCCGCAGGGAAGAGAGACCCAGTACTTC. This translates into CASSIDPQGRETQYF.

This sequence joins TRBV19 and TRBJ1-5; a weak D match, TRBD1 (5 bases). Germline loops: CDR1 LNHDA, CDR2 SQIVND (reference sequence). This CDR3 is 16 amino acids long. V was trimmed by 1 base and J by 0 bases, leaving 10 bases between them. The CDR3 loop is CASSIGTGHSNQPQHF. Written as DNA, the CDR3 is TGTGCCAGTAGTATAGGTACAGGCCATAGCAATCAGCCCCAGCATTTT.

Here the CDR3 DNA reads TGTGCCAGCAGTCCCTTGGGGAGCTCTGGAAACACCATATATTTT. Translating it yields CASSPLGSSGNTIYF. The chain is built from TRBV28 and TRBJ1-3; no reliable D call. The germline V gene has CDR1 MDHEN and CDR2 SYDVKM. This CDR3 is 15 amino acids long. The germline V and J ends were trimmed by 5 bases and 0 bases, with 11 bases remaining between them.

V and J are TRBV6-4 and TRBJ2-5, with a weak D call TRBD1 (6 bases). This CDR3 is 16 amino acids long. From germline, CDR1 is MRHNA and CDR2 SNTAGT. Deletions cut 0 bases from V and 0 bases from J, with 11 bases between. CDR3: CASSDSGTRYQETQYF. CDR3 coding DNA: TGTGCCAGCAGTGACTCCGGGACACGGTACCAAGAGACCCAGTACTTC.

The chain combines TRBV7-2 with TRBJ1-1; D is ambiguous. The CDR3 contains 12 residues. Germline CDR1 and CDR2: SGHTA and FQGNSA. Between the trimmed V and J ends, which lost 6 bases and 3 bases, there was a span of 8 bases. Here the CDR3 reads CASSRSYTEAFF. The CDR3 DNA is TGTGCCAGCAGTCGTTCTTACACTGAAGCTTTCTTT. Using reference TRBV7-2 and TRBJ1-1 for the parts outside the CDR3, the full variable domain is GAGVSQSPSNKVTEKGKDVELRCDPISGHTALYWYRQSLGQGLEFLIYFQGNSAPDKSGLPSDRFSAERTGGSVSTLTIQRTQQEDSAVYLCASSRSYTEAFFGQGTRLTVV.

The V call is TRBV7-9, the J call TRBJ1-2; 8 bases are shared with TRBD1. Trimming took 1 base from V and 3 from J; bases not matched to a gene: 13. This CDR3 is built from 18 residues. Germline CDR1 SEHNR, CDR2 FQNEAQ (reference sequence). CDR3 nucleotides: TGTGCCAGCAGCTTAGAAGGGACAGGTGCTCGGGACGACTATGGCTACACCTTC. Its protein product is CASSLEGTGARDDYGYTF. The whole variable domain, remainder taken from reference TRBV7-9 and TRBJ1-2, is DTGVSQNPRHKITKRGQNVTFRCDPISEHNRLYWYRQTLGQGPEFLTYFQNEAQLEKSRLLSDRFSAERPKGSFSTLEIQRTEQGDSAMYLCASSLEGTGARDDYGYTFGSGTRLTVV.

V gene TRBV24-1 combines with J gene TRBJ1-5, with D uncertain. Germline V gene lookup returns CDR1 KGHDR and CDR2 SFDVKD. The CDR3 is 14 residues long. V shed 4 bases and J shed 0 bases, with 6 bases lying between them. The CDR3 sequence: CATSEATSNQPQHF. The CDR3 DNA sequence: TGTGCCACCAGTGAGGCAACTAGCAATCAGCCCCAGCATTTT.

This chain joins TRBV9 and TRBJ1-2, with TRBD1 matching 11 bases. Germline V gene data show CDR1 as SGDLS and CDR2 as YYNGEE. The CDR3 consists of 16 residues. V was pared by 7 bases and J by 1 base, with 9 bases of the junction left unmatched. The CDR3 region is CASSGTGGDFNYGYTF. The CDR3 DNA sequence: TGTGCCAGCTCCGGGACAGGGGGAGACTTTAACTATGGCTACACCTTC.

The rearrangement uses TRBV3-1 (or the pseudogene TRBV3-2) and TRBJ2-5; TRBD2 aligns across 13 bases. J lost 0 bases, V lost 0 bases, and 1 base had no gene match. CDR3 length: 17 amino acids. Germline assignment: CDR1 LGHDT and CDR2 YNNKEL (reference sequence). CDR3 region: CASSQETSGGYQETQYF. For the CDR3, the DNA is TGTGCCAGCAGCCAAGAGACTAGCGGGGGGTACCAAGAGACCCAGTACTTC.

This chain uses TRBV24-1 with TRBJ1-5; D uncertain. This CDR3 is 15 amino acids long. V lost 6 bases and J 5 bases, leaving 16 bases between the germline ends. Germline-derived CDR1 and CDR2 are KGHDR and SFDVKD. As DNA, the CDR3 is TGTGCCACCAGTCCTAGTAAGGGAGAATATCAGCCCCAGCATTTT. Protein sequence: CATSPSKGEYQPQHF.

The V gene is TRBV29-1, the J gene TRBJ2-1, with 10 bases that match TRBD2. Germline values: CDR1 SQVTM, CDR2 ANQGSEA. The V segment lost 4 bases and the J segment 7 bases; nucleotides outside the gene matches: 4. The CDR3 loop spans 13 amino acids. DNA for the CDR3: TGCAGCGTTGTAATACTAGCGGGAAATGAGCAGTTCTTC. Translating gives CSVVILAGNEQFF.

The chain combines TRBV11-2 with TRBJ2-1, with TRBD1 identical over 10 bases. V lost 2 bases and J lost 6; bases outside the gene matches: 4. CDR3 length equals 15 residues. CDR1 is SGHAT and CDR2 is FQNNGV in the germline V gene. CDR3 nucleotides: TGTGCCAGCAGCTTAACCAGGACAGGGGGCAATGAGCAGTTCTTC. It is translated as CASSLTRTGGNEQFF.

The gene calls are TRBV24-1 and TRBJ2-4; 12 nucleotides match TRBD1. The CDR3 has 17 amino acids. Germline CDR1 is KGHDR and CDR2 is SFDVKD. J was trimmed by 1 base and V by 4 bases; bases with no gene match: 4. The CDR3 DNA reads TGTGCCACCAGTGAATCGGGACAGGGGGCCGCCAAAAACATTCAGTACTTC. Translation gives CATSESGQGAAKNIQYF.

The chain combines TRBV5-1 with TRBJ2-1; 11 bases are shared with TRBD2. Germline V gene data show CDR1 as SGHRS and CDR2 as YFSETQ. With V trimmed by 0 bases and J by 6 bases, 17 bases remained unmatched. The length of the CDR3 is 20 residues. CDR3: CASSLVASGGLGPLSNEQFF. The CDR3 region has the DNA TGCGCCAGCAGCTTGGTGGCTAGCGGGGGGCTGGGCCCCCTATCCAATGAGCAGTTCTTC.

This CDR3 reads CPSTNHDRGDEKLFF. In DNA, the CDR3 is TGTCCCAGCACCAATCACGACAGGGGGGATGAAAAACTGTTTTTT. This chain connects TRBV21-1 to TRBJ1-4; the table's D call TRBD1 went unverified against the DNA. TRBV21-1 is a pseudogene. The CDR3 is made up of 15 amino acids.

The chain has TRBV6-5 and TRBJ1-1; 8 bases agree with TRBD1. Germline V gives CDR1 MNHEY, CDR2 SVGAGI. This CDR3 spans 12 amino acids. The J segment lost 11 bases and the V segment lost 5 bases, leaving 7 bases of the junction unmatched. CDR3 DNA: TGTGCCAGCAGTACCCTAGACAGGGGTGCTTTCTTT. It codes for CASSTLDRGAFF.

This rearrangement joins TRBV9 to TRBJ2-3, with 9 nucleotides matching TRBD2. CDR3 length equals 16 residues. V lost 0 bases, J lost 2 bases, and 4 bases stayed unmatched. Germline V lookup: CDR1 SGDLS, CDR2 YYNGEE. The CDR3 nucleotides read TGTGCCAGCAGCGTAGATCCTAGCGGGAACACAGATACGCAGTATTTT. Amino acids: CASSVDPSGNTDTQYF.

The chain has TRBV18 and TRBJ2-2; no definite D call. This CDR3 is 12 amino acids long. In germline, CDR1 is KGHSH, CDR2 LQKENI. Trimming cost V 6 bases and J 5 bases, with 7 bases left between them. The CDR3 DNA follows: TGTGCCAGCTCCCCCTTAACCGGGGAGCTGTTTTTT. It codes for CASSPLTGELFF.

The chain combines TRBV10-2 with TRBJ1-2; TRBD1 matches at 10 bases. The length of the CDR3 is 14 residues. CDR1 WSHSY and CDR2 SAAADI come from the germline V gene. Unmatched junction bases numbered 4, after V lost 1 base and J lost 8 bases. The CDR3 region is CASSEFRDRGGYTF. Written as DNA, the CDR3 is TGCGCCAGCAGTGAGTTCAGGGACAGGGGCGGCTACACCTTC.

Here the CDR3 reads CASKEDYSNQPQHF. CDR3 sequence (DNA): TGTGCCAGCAAGGAGGATTATAGCAATCAGCCCCAGCATTTT. The chain couples TRBV2 to TRBJ1-5; D remains ambiguous. Deletions cut 7 bases from V and 0 bases from J, with 10 bases between. Germline CDR1 is SNHLY and CDR2 is FYNNEI. This CDR3 is built from 14 residues. Using reference TRBV2 and TRBJ1-5 for the parts outside the CDR3, the full variable domain is EPEVTQTPSHQVTQMGQEVILRCVPISNHLYFYWYRQILGQKVEFLVSFYNNEISEKSEIFDDQFSVERPDGSNFTLKIRSTKLEDSAMYFCASKEDYSNQPQHFGDGTRLSIL.

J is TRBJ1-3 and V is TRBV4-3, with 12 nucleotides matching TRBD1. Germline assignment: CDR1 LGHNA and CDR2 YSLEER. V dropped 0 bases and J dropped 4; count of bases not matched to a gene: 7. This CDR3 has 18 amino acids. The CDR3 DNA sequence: TGCGCCAGCAGCCAAGATCGAGGGACAGGGGGCGTAGGAAACACCATATATTTT. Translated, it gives CASSQDRGTGGVGNTIYF.

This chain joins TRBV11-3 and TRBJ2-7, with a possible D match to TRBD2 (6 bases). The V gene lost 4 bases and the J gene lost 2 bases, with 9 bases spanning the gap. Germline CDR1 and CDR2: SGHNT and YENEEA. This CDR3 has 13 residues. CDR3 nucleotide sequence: TGTGCCAGCAGCTCGACTAGACCCTACGAGCAGTACTTC. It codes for CASSSTRPYEQYF.

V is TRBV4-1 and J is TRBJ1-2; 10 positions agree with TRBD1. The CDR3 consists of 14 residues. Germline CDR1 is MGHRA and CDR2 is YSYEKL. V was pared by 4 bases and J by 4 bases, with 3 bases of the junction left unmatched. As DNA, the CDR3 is TGCGCCAGCAGCCTCGGGACAGGGGTCTATGGCTACACCTTC. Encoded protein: CASSLGTGVYGYTF.

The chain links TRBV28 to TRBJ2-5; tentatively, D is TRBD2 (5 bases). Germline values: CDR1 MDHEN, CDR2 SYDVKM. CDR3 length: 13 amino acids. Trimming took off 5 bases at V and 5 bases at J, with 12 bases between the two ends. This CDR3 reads CASSPGRGETQYF. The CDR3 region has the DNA TGTGCCAGCAGTCCGGGGAGAGGGGAGACCCAGTACTTC.